What follows describes a single T cell receptor (beta chain). Produced via immunoSEQ multiplex PCR; TCRdb's table is partial and in-frame only. Among around 170,000 clones listed, 85% to 90% were seen once. Germline trimming cut 10 bases from V and 4 bases from J; bases unmatched to any gene: 9. The CDR3 extends over 13 amino acids. Germline-derived CDR1 and CDR2 are SNHLY and FYNNEI. These data belong to a study of control samples from healthy donors and cancer patients. This sequence joins TRBV2 and TRBJ1-2; 7 positions agree with TRBD1. The sequence was obtained from a woman aged 25 to 45 in good health. The sequenced sample was blood. CDR3 DNA sequence: TGTGCCACAGGGAGACAGGGCGGCTATGGCTACACCTTC. It codes for CATGRQGGYGYTF.